Presented here are 28 T cell receptor beta chains from one specimen sequenced in a study of CD8+ T cells in alopecia areata. cDNA reverse transcribed from extracted RNA served as the sequencing template. TCRdb keeps only in-frame clones here, not all; method: immunoSEQ multiplex PCR. The sample has some 150,000 clones; roughly 60% are singletons. Sequenced: CD8+ T cells sorted from blood. All receptors derive from a human donor in good health.

The gene calls are TRBV29-1 and TRBJ2-1, with D uncertain. With 3 bases removed from V and 2 bases from J, the gap between germline ends came to 14 bases. CDR1 and CDR2 (germline): SQVTM, ANQGSEA. The CDR3 runs 15 residues. CDR3 DNA: TGCAGCGTTGAGACCGACGTTAGTGCCTACAATGAGCAGTTCTTC. Its translation is CSVETDVSAYNEQFF.

The chain combines TRBV30 with TRBJ2-7; the D is unclear. This CDR3 is 11 amino acids long. Per the germline V gene, CDR1 is GTSNPN and CDR2 is SVGIG (reference sequence). V lost 0 bases and J lost 5, with 5 bases in between. The CDR3 nucleotides read TGTGCCTGGAGTGTAGGGAACGAGCAGTACTTC. This translates into CAWSVGNEQYF.

The V gene is TRBV5-1, the J gene TRBJ1-1; D not certain. Trimming cost V 2 bases and J 0 bases, with 14 bases left between them. CDR1 SGHRS and CDR2 YFSETQ come from the germline V gene. The CDR3 consists of 16 residues. The CDR3 nucleotides are TGCGCCAGCAGCTTACGTCTCGCACAGTTGAACACTGAAGCTTTCTTT. This gives the protein CASSLRLAQLNTEAFF.

The chain joins TRBV29-1 to TRBJ1-4; TRBD1 agrees at 7 bases. The ends lost 5 bases at V and 7 bases at J; junction bases unmatched: 7. The V gene's germline CDR1 is SQVTM and CDR2 ANQGSEA. This CDR3 has 13 residues. The CDR3 region is CSVRSRQGEKLFF. CDR3 in DNA: TGCAGCGTTAGGTCTCGACAGGGTGAAAAACTGTTTTTT.

The chain uses TRBV7-2 and TRBJ2-7; 10 nucleotides match TRBD2. Unmatched junction bases numbered 6, after V lost 0 bases and J lost 4 bases. CDR3 size: 16 residues. Germline V gives CDR1 SGHTA, CDR2 FQGNSA. The CDR3 protein is CASSLAAGGQGYEQYF. The CDR3 DNA reads TGTGCCAGCAGCTTAGCAGCGGGGGGGCAGGGGTACGAGCAGTACTTC.

The V call is TRBV6-1, the J call TRBJ2-2; TRBD2 agrees at 11 bases. This CDR3 region has 14 residues. Germline CDR1 reads MNHNS; CDR2 reads SASEGT. The ends lost 10 bases at V and 4 bases at J; junction bases unmatched: 5. As DNA, the CDR3 is TGTGCCATACTAGCGGGAGAGGGCACCGGGGAGCTGTTTTTT. Amino acids: CAILAGEGTGELFF.

The rearrangement joins TRBV29-1 to TRBJ2-6; perhaps TRBD1 as D (6 bases). CDR3 length: 17 amino acids. Germline V gene data show CDR1 as SQVTM and CDR2 as ANQGSEA. Trimming pared 5 bases from V and 2 bases from J, leaving 19 bases between. CDR3 sequence reads: CSVNSRQDGPGANVLTF. The CDR3 DNA follows: TGCAGCGTTAACTCTCGACAGGACGGGCCTGGGGCCAACGTCCTGACTTTC.

The rearrangement joins TRBV2 to TRBJ1-2; 7 bases align to TRBD1. J was trimmed by 6 bases and V by 2 bases; bases with no gene match: 12. This CDR3 has 16 amino acids. Germline CDR1 SNHLY, CDR2 FYNNEI. The CDR3 DNA is TGTGCCAGCAGTGAATCCTGGGACAGCTCCGGCCATGGCTACACCTTC. Encoded protein: CASSESWDSSGHGYTF.

This sequence joins TRBV27 and TRBJ2-1; TRBD1 matches at 7 bases. This CDR3 comprises 16 residues. CDR1 is MNHEY and CDR2 is SMNVEV in the germline V gene (reference sequence). J gave up 8 bases and V 8 bases, and 18 bases lay outside the gene matches. The CDR3 loop reads CASEVERQGYMDEQFF. The CDR3 region has the DNA TGTGCCAGCGAGGTAGAAAGACAGGGTTATATGGATGAGCAGTTCTTC.

CDR3 nucleotide sequence: TGCGCCAGCAGCCAGGCCCTAGCGGGAGTTGAGCAGTTCTTC. This gives the protein CASSQALAGVEQFF. The chain has TRBV4-1 and TRBJ2-1, with 10 bases that match TRBD2. The J segment lost 9 bases and the V segment lost 3 bases, leaving 5 bases of the junction unmatched. CDR3 length equals 14 residues. CDR1 and CDR2 from the germline V gene are MGHRA and YSYEKL.

The chain links TRBV7-9 to TRBJ2-5; D remains ambiguous. The CDR3 has 16 amino acids. The germline V gene encodes CDR1 SEHNR and CDR2 FQNEAQ (reference sequence). Trimming stripped 2 bases from V and 9 bases from J, with 22 bases between. The CDR3 sequence is CASSLPHKAAWEAQYF. Written as DNA, the CDR3 is TGTGCCAGCAGCTTACCCCATAAAGCAGCCTGGGAAGCCCAGTACTTC.

The chain couples TRBV11-1 to TRBJ1-1; D remains unclear. Per the germline V gene, CDR1 is SGHAT and CDR2 is FQDESV (reference sequence). CDR3 length equals 11 residues. V lost 4 bases, J lost 1 base, and 1 base lay in between. CDR3 region: CASSSNTEAFF. CDR3 sequence (DNA): TGTGCCAGCAGCTCGAACACTGAAGCTTTCTTT.

The chain joins TRBV27 to TRBJ2-5; D gene unclear. V was clipped by 4 bases and J by 5 bases, with 14 bases between them. Looked up from germline, CDR1 is MNHEY and CDR2 is SMNVEV (reference sequence). The CDR3 spans 14 residues. The CDR3 DNA is TGTGCCAGCAGTTCCCTCGCCGACGTGGAGACCCAGTACTTC. Translated, it gives CASSSLADVETQYF.

The chain carries TRBV4-1 and TRBJ2-1; 7 bases fit TRBD1. Looked up from germline, CDR1 is MGHRA and CDR2 is YSYEKL. V trimming: 3 bases; J trimming: 8 bases; junction bases outside the gene matches: 4. This CDR3 spans 13 amino acids. Here the CDR3 DNA reads TGCGCCAGCAGCCAGCGACAGGGTTATGAGCAGTTCTTC. Protein product: CASSQRQGYEQFF.

The V and J genes are TRBV29-1 and TRBJ2-3; possibly TRBD2 for D (5 bases). This CDR3 is 16 amino acids long. V was pared by 1 base and J by 0 bases, with 14 bases between. CDR1 and CDR2 from the germline V gene are SQVTM and ANQGSEA. In DNA form, the CDR3 reads TGCAGCGTTGAAGGAGGGTGGGGAACTAGCACAGATACGCAGTATTTT. This gives the protein CSVEGGWGTSTDTQYF.

This clone occurred a few times. The chain links TRBV29-1 to TRBJ2-1; D remains ambiguous. The V gene lost 7 bases and the J gene lost 7 bases, with 8 bases spanning the gap. CDR3 length: 10 residues. Germline V gene lookup returns CDR1 SQVTM and CDR2 ANQGSEA. CDR3 sequence (DNA): TGCAGCGGCGCTGGGAATGAGCAGTTCTTC. The encoded protein is CSGAGNEQFF.

This clone was counted between two and nine times. The rearrangement links TRBV29-1 to TRBJ1-1; D is uncertain. Per the germline V gene, CDR1 is SQVTM and CDR2 is ANQGSEA. The CDR3 is 13 residues long. Trimming left V 6 bases short and J 0 bases short, with 11 bases between. CDR3 in amino acids: CSVEHGVNTEAFF. The CDR3 coding sequence is TGCAGCGTAGAACACGGGGTGAACACTGAAGCTTTCTTT. Supplemented by reference TRBV29-1 and TRBJ1-1, the full variable domain reads SAVISQKPSRDICQRGTSLTIQCQVDSQVTMMFWYRQQPGQSLTLIATANQGSEATYESGFVIDKFPISRPNLTFSTLTVSNMSPEDSSIYLCSVEHGVNTEAFFGQGTRLTVV.

This clone was detected only a few times. The chain links TRBV21-1 to TRBJ2-1; the table's D gene call, TRBD2, was not cross checked with the DNA. TRBV21-1 is deemed a pseudogene. The CDR3 runs 13 residues. Written as DNA, the CDR3 is TGTGCCAGCAGCAAAGGAGAAGTCTATGAGCAGTTCTTC. Amino acid sequence: CASSKGEVYEQFF.

This clone has a handful of counts. The CDR3 coding sequence is TGTGCCAGTAGTCTTGGGACGGGGAACACTGAAGCTTTCTTT. Encoded protein: CASSLGTGNTEAFF. The rearrangement joins TRBV19 to TRBJ1-1; D might be TRBD1 (5 bases). Trimming pared 5 bases from V and 1 base from J, leaving 11 bases between. CDR1 is LNHDA and CDR2 is SQIVND in the germline V gene (reference sequence). This CDR3 region has 14 residues.

This clone was counted only a few times. The junction shows a germline mismatch at one end, possibly a read error. This chain connects TRBV4-1 to TRBJ1-2; possible D gene TRBD1, 5 bases. The CDR3 runs 14 residues. CDR1 is MGHRA, CDR2 YSYEKL, per germline. The CDR3 sequence is CASSQDTGRDGYTF. As DNA, the CDR3 is TGTGCCAGCAGCCAAGATACAGGAAGAGATGGCTACACCTTC.

This clone came up a few times. The chain carries TRBV5-1 and TRBJ2-1; TRBD2 might be the D (5 bases). Trimming cost V 3 bases and J 8 bases, with 15 bases left between them. The CDR3 loop spans 14 amino acids. Looked up from germline, CDR1 is SGHRS and CDR2 is YFSETQ. Written as DNA, the CDR3 is TGCGCCAGCAGCTCTCCCGGGGAGTGGTATGAGCAGTTCTTC. This translates into CASSSPGEWYEQFF.

The rearrangement uses TRBV5-1 and TRBJ2-7; no definite D call. The CDR3 is made up of 12 amino acids. Germline CDR1 reads SGHRS; CDR2 reads YFSETQ. Trimming took 5 bases from V and 3 from J, leaving 9 bases between them. The CDR3 coding sequence is TGCGCCAGCAGTAACTACTTCTACGAGCAGTACTTC. Protein product: CASSNYFYEQYF.

The chain combines TRBV6-1 with TRBJ2-7, with 10 bases matching TRBD2. CDR1 is MNHNS, CDR2 SASEGT, per germline. The CDR3 loop spans 17 amino acids. With 1 base clipped from V and 5 bases from J, the junction kept 11 bases outside the gene matches. The CDR3 DNA reads TGTGCCAGCAGTGAAGAGGGTGCTAGCGGGAGAGTCCACGAGCAGTACTTC. It encodes CASSEEGASGRVHEQYF.

This sequence joins TRBV2 and TRBJ1-4, with 12 bases lining up with TRBD1. The germline CDR1 and CDR2 sequences are SNHLY and FYNNEI. Trimming removed 2 bases from V and 10 bases from J; junction bases left unmatched: 5. The CDR3 spans 15 residues. Here the CDR3 reads CASSESGTGGVKLFF. CDR3 in DNA: TGTGCCAGCAGTGAAAGTGGGACAGGGGGCGTAAAACTGTTTTTT.

The chain combines TRBV4-2 with TRBJ2-7; 7 bases are a match to TRBD2. V was clipped by 2 bases and J by 0 bases; unmatched bases: 10. Germline CDR1 is LGHNA and CDR2 is YNFKEQ. CDR3 size: 17 residues. This chain's CDR3 is CASSQHQRSGNSYEQYF. The CDR3 bases are TGTGCCAGCAGCCAACACCAGAGGAGCGGGAACTCCTACGAGCAGTACTTC.

This chain links TRBV13 with TRBJ2-1; no clear D gene. The CDR3 consists of 12 residues. V was cut by 0 bases and J by 6 bases, with 3 bases left in between. Germline V gene sequence: CDR1 PRHDT, CDR2 FYEKMQ (reference sequence). CDR3: CASSLGPNEQFF. CDR3 DNA: TGTGCCAGCAGCTTAGGCCCCAATGAGCAGTTCTTC. The complete variable domain, with remaining parts taken from reference TRBV13 and TRBJ2-1, reads AAGVIQSPRHLIKEKRETATLKCYPIPRHDTVYWYQQGPGQDPQFLISFYEKMQSDKGSIPDRFSAQQFSDYHSELNMSSLELGDSALYFCASSLGPNEQFFGPGTRLTVL.

This clone showed up just once. J is TRBJ1-2 and V is TRBV12-5; 7 bases map to TRBD1. Trimming at V came to 5 bases and at J to 8 bases, leaving 8 bases not matched to a gene. Germline V gene lookup returns CDR1 LGHNT and CDR2 FRNRAP. The CDR3 length is 13 residues. CDR3 nucleotides: TGTGCTAGTGGTATAGGGGGCAGCCCGGGCTACACCTTC. Encoded protein: CASGIGGSPGYTF.

The V gene is TRBV29-1, the J gene TRBJ2-1; 9 nucleotides agree with TRBD2. CDR3 size: 13 residues. V was clipped by 7 bases and J by 7 bases; unmatched bases: 8. Germline V gene sequence: CDR1 SQVTM, CDR2 ANQGSEA. CDR3 DNA sequence: TGCAGCGCTGGGAGTAGCGGGAGTAATGAGCAGTTCTTC. Its translation is CSAGSSGSNEQFF.